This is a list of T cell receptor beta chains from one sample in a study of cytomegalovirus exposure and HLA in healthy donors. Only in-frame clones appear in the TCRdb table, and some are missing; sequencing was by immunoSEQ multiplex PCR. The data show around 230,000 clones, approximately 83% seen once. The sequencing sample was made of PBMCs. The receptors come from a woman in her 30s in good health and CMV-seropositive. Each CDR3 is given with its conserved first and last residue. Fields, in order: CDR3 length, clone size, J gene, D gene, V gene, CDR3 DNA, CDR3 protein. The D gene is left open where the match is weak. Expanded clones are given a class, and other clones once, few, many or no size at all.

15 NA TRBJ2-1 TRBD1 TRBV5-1 TGCGCCAGCAGCCTCGGACAGGCGTCCTACAATGAGCAGTTCTTC CASSLGQASYNEQFF
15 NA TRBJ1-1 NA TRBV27 TGTGCCAGCAGTTTCGCTCGGGGAAGGGAGACTGAAGCTTTCTTT CASSFARGRETEAFF
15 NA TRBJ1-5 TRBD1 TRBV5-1 TGCGCCAGCAGCCCGACAGGGGAGTTGGGTCAGCCCCAGCATTTT CASSPTGELGQPQHF
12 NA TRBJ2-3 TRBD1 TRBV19 TGTGCCAGTACAGGGGGAACAGATACGCAGTATTTT CASTGGTDTQYF
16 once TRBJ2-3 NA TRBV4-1 TGCGCCAGCAGCCAAAATCCGGGACTGAACACAGATACGCAGTATTTT CASSQNPGLNTDTQYF
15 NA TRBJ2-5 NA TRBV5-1 TGCGCCAGCACCAGGGGAGGGCAGGGAGAAGAGACCCAGTACTTC CASTRGGQGEETQYF
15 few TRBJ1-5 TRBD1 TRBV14 TGTGCCAGCAGGTCCGGGACAGGGTCGCGTCAGCCCCAGCATTTT CASRSGTGSRQPQHF
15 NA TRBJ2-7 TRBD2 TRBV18 TGTGCCAGCTCACCGCCTAGCGGGAAGGGTCGTGAGCAGTACTTC CASSPPSGKGREQYF
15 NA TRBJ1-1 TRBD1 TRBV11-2 TGTGCCAGCAGCTTAGGTGGACAGGGGAACACTGAAGCTTTCTTT CASSLGGQGNTEAFF
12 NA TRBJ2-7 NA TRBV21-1 TGTGCCAGCAGCAATAGGGGCTACGAGCAGTACTTC CASSNRGYEQYF
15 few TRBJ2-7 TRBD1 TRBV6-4 TGTGCCAGCAGTGTGAACTCGGGACAGAGCTACGAGCAGTACTTC CASSVNSGQSYEQYF
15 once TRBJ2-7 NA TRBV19 TGTGCCAGTAGTTATACCCCGGCAGGTACCTACGAGCAGTACTTC CASSYTPAGTYEQYF
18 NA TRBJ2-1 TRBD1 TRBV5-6 TGTGCCAGCAGCTTGCTAGGTCTCAGGGGGCCTTCCTACAATGAGCAGTTCTTC CASSLLGLRGPSYNEQFF
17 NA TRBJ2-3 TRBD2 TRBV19 TGTGCCAGTAGTATAGAAGTTAGCGGGGTGGGCACAGATACGCAGTATTTT CASSIEVSGVGTDTQYF
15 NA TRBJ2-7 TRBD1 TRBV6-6 TGTGCCAGCAGCCCCGACAGGGGTGTTGTCCACGAGCAGTACTTC CASSPDRGVVHEQYF
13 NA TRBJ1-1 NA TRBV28 TGTGCCAGCAGTTTAGCAGGTAACACTGAAGCTTTCTTT CASSLAGNTEAFF
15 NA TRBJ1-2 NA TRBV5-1 TGCGCCAGCAGCGCAACGGGAGCCGGTGGCGGTGGCTACACCTTC CASSATGAGGGGYTF
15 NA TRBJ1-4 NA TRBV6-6 TGTGCCAGCAGTTACGAATCAGGGAGGGGTGAAAAACTGTTTTTT CASSYESGRGEKLFF
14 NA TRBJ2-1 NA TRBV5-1 TGCGCCAGCAGCTTGGGGGGCGGTTACAATGAGCAGTTCTTC CASSLGGGYNEQFF
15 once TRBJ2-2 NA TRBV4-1 TGCGCCAGCAGCCAAGGACCCCGAGGGACCGGGGAGCTGTTTTTT CASSQGPRGTGELFF
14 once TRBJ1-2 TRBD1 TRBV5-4 TGTGCCAGCAGCTACCTAGGGACAGAGTATGGCTACACCTTC CASSYLGTEYGYTF
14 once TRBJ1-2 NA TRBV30 TGTGCCTGGACGAGGGACACTGGGGTCTATGGCTACACCTTC CAWTRDTGVYGYTF
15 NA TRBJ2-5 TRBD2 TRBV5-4 TGTGCCAGCAGCTTAAAACTAGCGGGAGAGGAGACCCAGTACTTC CASSLKLAGEETQYF
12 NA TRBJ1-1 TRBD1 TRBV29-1 TGCAGCGGGCGGACAGGGAAGGCTGAAGCTTTCTTT CSGRTGKAEAFF
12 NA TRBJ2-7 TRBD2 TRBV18 TGTGCCAGCTCACCAGAAGGGGAGGGGCAGTACTTC CASSPEGEGQYF
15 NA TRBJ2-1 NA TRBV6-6 TGTGCCAGCAGTTCAGGGGTAAGCTCCTACAATGAGCAGTTCTTC CASSSGVSSYNEQFF